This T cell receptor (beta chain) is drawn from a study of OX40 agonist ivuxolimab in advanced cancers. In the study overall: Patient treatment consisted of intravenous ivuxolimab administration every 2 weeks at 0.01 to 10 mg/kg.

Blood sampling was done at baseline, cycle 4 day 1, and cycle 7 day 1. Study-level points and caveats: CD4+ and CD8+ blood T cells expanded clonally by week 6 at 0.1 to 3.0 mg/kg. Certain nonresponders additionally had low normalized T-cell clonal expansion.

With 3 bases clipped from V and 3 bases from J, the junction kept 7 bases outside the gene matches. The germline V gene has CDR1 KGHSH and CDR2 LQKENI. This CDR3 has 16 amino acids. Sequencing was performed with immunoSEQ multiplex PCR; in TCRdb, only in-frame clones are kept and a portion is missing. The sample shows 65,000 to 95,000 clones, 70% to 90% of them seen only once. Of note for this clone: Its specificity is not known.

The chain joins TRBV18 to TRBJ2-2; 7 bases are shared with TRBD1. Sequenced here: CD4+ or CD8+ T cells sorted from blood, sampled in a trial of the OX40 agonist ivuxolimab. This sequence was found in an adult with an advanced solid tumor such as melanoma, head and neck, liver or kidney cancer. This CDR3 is CASSPDRVRDTGELFF. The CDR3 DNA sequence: TGTGCCAGCTCACCCGACAGGGTTCGCGACACCGGGGAGCTGTTTTTT.